These 10 T cell receptor beta chains came from one sample sequenced in a study of T cell changes during pregnancy in multiple sclerosis. The assay was immunoSEQ multiplex PCR, and TCRdb's table has in-frame clones only and misses some. Among fewer than 85,000 clones listed, more than 90% were seen once. The source was peripheral blood, collected in the second trimester of pregnancy. Receptors were obtained from a female donor with multiple sclerosis, enrolled in a pregnancy study.

This clone showed up many times. The chain combines TRBV5-1 with TRBJ2-3; 7 nucleotides match TRBD2. CDR1 SGHRS and CDR2 YFSETQ come from the germline V gene. After removal of 4 bases from V and 2 bases from J, the junction contained 16 bases not matched to a gene. The CDR3 covers 18 residues. Here the CDR3 reads CASSPGGGLGGFTDTQYF. The CDR3 DNA follows: TGCGCCAGCAGCCCGGGAGGCGGTTTGGGCGGATTCACAGATACGCAGTATTTT.

V is TRBV6-5 and J is TRBJ2-7; 7 bases match TRBD1. J gave up 3 bases and V 6 bases, and 5 bases lay outside the gene matches. The CDR3 length is 13 residues. The V gene's germline CDR1 is MNHEY and CDR2 SVGAGI. The CDR3 here is CASRQGTVYEQYF. The CDR3 region has the DNA TGTGCCAGCAGGCAAGGGACAGTCTACGAGCAGTACTTC.

The rearrangement links TRBV7-9 to TRBJ1-3; D may be TRBD1 (6 bases). The CDR3 runs 16 residues. Looked up from germline, CDR1 is SEHNR and CDR2 is FQNEAQ (reference sequence). V was clipped by 5 bases and J by 0 bases, with 14 bases between them. CDR3 protein: CASSGDGTISGNTIYF. The CDR3 DNA is TGTGCCAGCAGCGGGGACGGGACAATCTCTGGAAACACCATATATTTT.

The J gene is TRBJ1-1, the V gene TRBV5-1; D is possibly TRBD1 (5 bases). The ends were cut back, 1 base at V and 9 bases at J, with 7 bases in the middle. CDR3 length: 11 amino acids. Germline values: CDR1 SGHRS, CDR2 YFSETQ. CDR3 nucleotide sequence: TGCGCCAGCAGCTTGACAGGAAAAGCTTTCTTT. Protein: CASSLTGKAFF.

V usage is TRBV19 and J usage is TRBJ1-5, with D unresolved. The ends were cut back, 3 bases at V and 2 bases at J, with 5 bases in the middle. Germline CDR1 is LNHDA and CDR2 is SQIVND (reference sequence). CDR3 length: 13 residues. This CDR3 reads CASSMAGNQPQHF. The DNA of the CDR3 is TGTGCCAGTAGTATGGCAGGCAATCAGCCCCAGCATTTT.

The CDR3 DNA follows: TGTGCCAGCAGCACAGAGGTAAGGGGCTCTGGAAACACCATATATTTT. This gives the protein CASSTEVRGSGNTIYF. The gene calls are TRBV9 and TRBJ1-3, with a possible D match to TRBD1 (5 bases). The germline V and J ends were trimmed by 4 bases and 0 bases, with 14 bases remaining between them. The germline V gene encodes CDR1 SGDLS and CDR2 YYNGEE. This CDR3 is built from 16 residues.

The chain joins TRBV12-5 to TRBJ2-7, with 8 bases identical to TRBD1. The V and J ends lost 6 bases and 0 bases, in that order; junction bases with no gene match: 10. The CDR3 sequence is 16 residues long. Germline V CDR1 and CDR2: LGHNT, FRNRAP. The CDR3: CASGEIRGLFSYEQYF. In nucleotides, the CDR3 is TGTGCTAGTGGAGAAATCAGGGGGCTTTTCTCCTACGAGCAGTACTTC.

The chain has TRBV6-5 and TRBJ2-3; 13 nucleotides match TRBD2. The trim removed 6 bases at V and 3 bases at J, leaving 3 bases unmatched. The CDR3 covers 15 residues. The germline CDR1 and CDR2 sequences are MNHEY and SVGAGI. The CDR3 bases are TGTGCCAGCAGCCCGACTAGCGGGAGGACAGATACGCAGTATTTT. This codes for CASSPTSGRTDTQYF.

V gene TRBV11-3 combines with J gene TRBJ2-3; TRBD2 matches at 9 bases. The CDR3 is made up of 17 amino acids. Germline CDR1 is SGHNT and CDR2 is YENEEA. Losses at the gene ends were 0 bases for V and 1 base for J; bases not matched to a gene: 5. The CDR3 here is CASSLDLAGSGTDTQYF. CDR3 coding DNA: TGTGCCAGCAGCTTAGATCTAGCGGGGAGCGGCACAGATACGCAGTATTTT.

V gene TRBV4-1 combines with J gene TRBJ1-2; TRBD1 agrees at 7 bases. The CDR3 is made up of 15 amino acids. V was clipped by 4 bases and J by 5 bases; unmatched bases: 10. The germline V gene encodes CDR1 MGHRA and CDR2 YSYEKL. The CDR3 nucleotides are TGCGCCAGCAGCCTCTCGACAGGGCAAGGGTATGGCTACACCTTC. Translation: CASSLSTGQGYGYTF.